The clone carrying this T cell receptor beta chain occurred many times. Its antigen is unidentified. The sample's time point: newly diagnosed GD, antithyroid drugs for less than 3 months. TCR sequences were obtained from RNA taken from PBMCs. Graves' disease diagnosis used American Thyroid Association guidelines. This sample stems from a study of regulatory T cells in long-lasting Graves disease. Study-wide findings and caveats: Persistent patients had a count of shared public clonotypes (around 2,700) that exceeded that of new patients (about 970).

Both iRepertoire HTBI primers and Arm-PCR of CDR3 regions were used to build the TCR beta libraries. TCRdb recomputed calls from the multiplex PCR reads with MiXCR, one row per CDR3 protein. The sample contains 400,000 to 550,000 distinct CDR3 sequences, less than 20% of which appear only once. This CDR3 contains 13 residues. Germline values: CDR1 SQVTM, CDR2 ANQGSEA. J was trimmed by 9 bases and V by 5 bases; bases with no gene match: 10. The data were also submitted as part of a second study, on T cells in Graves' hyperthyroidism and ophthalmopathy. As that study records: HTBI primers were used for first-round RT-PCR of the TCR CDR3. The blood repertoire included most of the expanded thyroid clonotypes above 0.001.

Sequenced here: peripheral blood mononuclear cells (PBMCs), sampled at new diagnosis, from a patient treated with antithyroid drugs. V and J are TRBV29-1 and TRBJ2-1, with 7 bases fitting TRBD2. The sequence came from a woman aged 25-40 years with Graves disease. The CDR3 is CSVLAGVFGEQFF. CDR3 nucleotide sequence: TGCAGCGTTCTTGCGGGAGTTTTTGGTGAGCAGTTCTTC.